This T cell receptor beta chain was captured in a study of monozygotic twins with inflammatory bowel disease. General study findings and limits: Repertoire similarity matched across concordant and discordant twins, perhaps owing to limited power.

Note on this clonotype: Its specificity is unknown.

CDR1 SGHAT and CDR2 FQNNGV come from the germline V gene. The CDR3 has 12 residues. Reanalyzing the 5' RACE reads, TCRdb keeps one entry per CDR3 protein, without DNA. This listing includes some 160,000 distinct CDR3 sequences. The chain uses TRBV11-2 and TRBJ1-1; TCRdb selects TRBD1, and the lack of DNA leaves this call unchecked. This TCR derives from a human donor with ulcerative colitis or Crohn's disease, or a healthy co-twin of an affected twin (not recorded which). The specimen sequenced was blood. The CDR3: CASSHRVAEAFF.